This T cell receptor beta chain was observed in a study of blood T cell repertoires in COVID-19. TCRdb's table, derived via immunoSEQ multiplex PCR, lists solely in-frame clones and lacks some. The sample shows tens of thousands of clones, more than 75% of them seen only once. The CDR3 length is 16 residues. The trim removed 7 bases at V and 0 bases at J, leaving 11 bases unmatched. Germline CDR1 and CDR2: MNHNY and SVGAGI (reference sequence). This clone has just one count. This chain links TRBV6-6 with TRBJ1-1; 7 bases match TRBD1. Sequenced material: peripheral blood. The source is a man aged 45 to 65 with acute or convalescent COVID-19. The DNA of the CDR3 is TGTGCCAGCACTTTGGACAGGATCGACATGAACACTGAAGCTTTCTTT. It is translated as CASTLDRIDMNTEAFF.